This T cell receptor (beta chain) was found in a study of blood T cell repertoires in COVID-19. For the study at large: The analysed material was cDNA or gDNA that came from T cells, B-cell-depleted T cells, or PBMCs.

This CDR3 has 13 amino acids. Trimming took 6 bases from V and 7 from J; bases not matched to a gene: 5. Individuals aged roughly 18 to 90 years were recruited from around 22 US areas. Cohort allocation depended upon clinical history that participants reported. TCRdb keeps only in-frame clones here, not all; method: immunoSEQ multiplex PCR. The sample lists about 480,000 clones; around nine tenths were seen once. The chain couples TRBV12-3 or TRBV12-4 to TRBJ1-2, with 10 bases fitting TRBD1. This clonotype was sampled from a young woman with acute COVID-19. The specimen sequenced was PBMCs or T cells enriched from blood (not recorded which). The CDR3 here is CASREGQGIGYTF. The CDR3 coding sequence is TGTGCCAGCAGGGAGGGACAGGGGATTGGCTACACCTTC.